One and the same sample provided the 14 T cell receptor beta chains below, sequenced in a study of T cells in Graves' hyperthyroidism and ophthalmopathy. Amplified TCR beta CDR3 regions came from RNA transcripts. RT-PCR in the first round (using the HTBI primer set) targeted the TCR CDR3. A single record per CDR3 protein comes from TCRdb applying MiXCR to the multiplex PCR reads. The table shows about 210,000 distinct CDR3 sequences, with 17% occurring only once. Sequencing input: blood. These receptors all stem from a man between 45 and 60 years old with Graves' hyperthyroidism.

V usage is TRBV12-3 or TRBV12-4 and J usage is TRBJ1-5, with a possible D match to TRBD1 (6 bases). The CDR3 has 15 amino acids. V shed 7 bases and J shed 4 bases, with 17 bases lying between them. The DNA of the CDR3 is TGTGCCAGCACCCCCGGAGGGGGTACGAATCAGCCCCAGCATTTT. Translating gives CASTPGGGTNQPQHF.

This clonotype was found many times. The V and J genes are TRBV9 and TRBJ2-2; possible D gene TRBD1, 5 bases. This CDR3 has 15 residues. The V gene lost 3 bases and the J gene lost 3 bases, with 12 bases spanning the gap. Germline V gene lookup returns CDR1 SGDLS and CDR2 YYNGEE. DNA for the CDR3: TGTGCCAGCAGCGCGCACGACAGTTACACCGGGGAGCTGTTTTTT. It encodes CASSAHDSYTGELFF.

The V call is TRBV5-1, the J call TRBJ2-3, with 8 bases lining up with TRBD2. The germline CDR1 and CDR2 sequences are SGHRS and YFSETQ. Losses at the gene ends were 4 bases for V and 6 bases for J; bases not matched to a gene: 10. The CDR3 has 15 amino acids. CDR3 DNA: TGCGCCAGCAGCCCGGACGGGACTAGTGGCGATACGCAGTATTTT. Amino acids: CASSPDGTSGDTQYF.

The chain has TRBV27 and TRBJ2-2; D gene ambiguous. The CDR3 has 18 residues. With 3 bases removed from V and 3 bases from J, the gap between germline ends came to 20 bases. The V gene's germline CDR1 is MNHEY and CDR2 SMNVEV (reference sequence). Here the CDR3 reads CASSFYPPGQAYTGELFF. In DNA, the CDR3 is TGTGCCAGCAGTTTCTATCCGCCCGGGCAGGCCTACACCGGGGAGCTGTTTTTT.

This clonotype showed up just once. The chain employs TRBV5-1 and TRBJ2-1, with 9 nucleotides matching TRBD1. Germline CDR1 and CDR2: SGHRS and YFSETQ. V lost 2 bases to trimming and J lost 4 bases; unmatched junction nucleotides: 7. The CDR3 is made up of 16 amino acids. This CDR3 is CASSFRDRVLYNEQFF. DNA for the CDR3: TGCGCCAGCAGCTTTCGGGACAGGGTGCTTTACAATGAGCAGTTCTTC.

V is TRBV5-4 and J is TRBJ2-3; D possibly corresponds to TRBD1 (7 bases). The CDR3 sequence is 16 residues long. Germline values: CDR1 SGHNT, CDR2 YYREEE (reference sequence). Trimming cost V 5 bases and J 2 bases, with 18 bases left between them. The CDR3 DNA is TGTGCCAGCAGTCCTCAGGGGGGAGATTACACAGATACGCAGTATTTT. Translated, it gives CASSPQGGDYTDTQYF.

Comment on this clonotype: The CDR3 carries no conserved terminal phenylalanine or tryptophan, so it likely arises from a read error. This chain joins TRBV12-3 or TRBV12-4 and TRBJ2-3, with D maybe TRBD2 (5 bases). V was pared by 2 bases and J by 1 base, with 10 bases between. The CDR3 runs to 15 residues. CDR3 DNA: TGTGCCAGCAGTTTAAGGATTAGCGGCACAGATACGCAGTATTCT. Translated: CASSLRISGTDTQYS.

This rearrangement joins TRBV6-1 to TRBJ2-7; the match to TRBD1 covers 9 bases. J gave up 2 bases and V 5 bases, and 7 bases lay outside the gene matches. The CDR3 covers 15 residues. Per the germline V gene, CDR1 is MNHNS and CDR2 is SASEGT. CDR3 protein: CASSSPDRGAYEQYF. In DNA form, the CDR3 reads TGTGCCAGCAGTTCCCCGGACAGGGGAGCCTACGAGCAGTACTTC.

This clonotype turned up a few times. As DNA, the CDR3 is TGCAGTGCTAGAGCAGGACGGACTAGCGGGAGACCCGGGGAGCTGTTTTTT. Amino acid sequence: CSARAGRTSGRPGELFF. The chain has TRBV20-1 and TRBJ2-2, with 13 nucleotides matching TRBD2. Germline V gives CDR1 DFQATT, CDR2 SNEGSKA (reference sequence). Trimming removed 1 base from V and 6 bases from J; junction bases left unmatched: 8. CDR3 size: 17 residues.

The table lists this clonotype with many counts. A junction boundary mismatches the germline segment, possibly from a read error. This chain links TRBV2 with TRBJ1-3; D is ambiguous. The CDR3 consists of 14 residues. Germline loops: CDR1 SNHLY, CDR2 FYNNEI. CDR3 amino acids: CASSQASSGNTIYF. CDR3 bases: TGTGCCAGCAGTCAAGCGAGCTCTGGAAACACCATATATTTT.

In its sample, this clonotype was seen many times. The rearrangement uses TRBV20-1 and TRBJ2-7, with 11 bases lining up with TRBD1. This CDR3 contains 15 residues. Unmatched junction bases numbered 5, after V lost 1 base and J lost 3 bases. Germline V gene sequence: CDR1 DFQATT, CDR2 SNEGSKA (reference sequence). CDR3 bases: TGCAGTGCTAGAGCCCCCGGGACAGGGGGCTACGAGCAGTACTTC. Its translation is CSARAPGTGGYEQYF.

The chain combines TRBV11-2 with TRBJ2-6; a possible D gene is TRBD1 (5 bases). V shed 4 bases and J shed 0 bases, with 13 bases lying between them. Germline V CDR1 and CDR2: SGHAT, FQNNGV. The CDR3 runs 17 residues. This chain's CDR3 is CASSSHRPSSGANVLTF. In DNA, the CDR3 is TGTGCCAGCAGCTCCCACAGGCCATCCTCTGGGGCCAACGTCCTGACTTTC.

A few counts support this clonotype. The chain recombines TRBV28 with TRBJ2-3; 10 nucleotides match TRBD2. CDR3 length equals 17 residues. Germline CDR1 reads MDHEN; CDR2 reads SYDVKM. Unmatched junction bases numbered 15, after V lost 6 bases and J lost 6 bases. CDR3 nucleotides: TGTGCCAGCAGCTCCCGGGGGCTAGCGGGAGTTTCGGATACGCAGTATTTT. Encoded protein: CASSSRGLAGVSDTQYF.

This clonotype has more than one count but fewer than ten. The chain recombines TRBV12-3 or TRBV12-4 with TRBJ2-1; D is unresolved. V dropped 3 bases and J dropped 6 bases, with 9 bases sitting between them. This CDR3 has 13 amino acids. The CDR3 bases are TGTGCCAGCAGTTTGTCGAATCTCAATGAGCAGTTCTTC. It codes for CASSLSNLNEQFF.